Listed here are 23 T cell receptor beta chains from one sample, sequenced in a study of graft-versus-host responses after intestinal transplantation. Profiling relied on immunoSEQ multiplex PCR, and the TCRdb table lists in-frame clones only, not all of them. This repertoire shows roughly 80,000 clones, about nine tenths found once; its top ten account for over 0.55%. The sequencing used PBMCs, collected 98 days after intestinal transplantation. These TCRs come from a human patient who received an intestinal transplant, so some T cells may come from the graft donor.

This chain links TRBV5-1 with TRBJ2-7; 8 bases line up with TRBD2. The J segment lost 4 bases and the V segment lost 2 bases, leaving 5 bases of the junction unmatched. This CDR3 has 14 amino acids. CDR1 and CDR2 (germline): SGHRS, YFSETQ. In nucleotides, the CDR3 is TGCGCCAGCAGCTTTTTAGCGGGGTCTTACGAGCAGTACTTC. It encodes CASSFLAGSYEQYF.

The chain couples TRBV2 to TRBJ2-7; D is unresolved. CDR1 SNHLY and CDR2 FYNNEI come from the germline V gene. This CDR3 is built from 16 residues. V was cut by 2 bases and J by 2 bases, with 16 bases left in between. The CDR3 nucleotides read TGTGCCAGCAGTGAACTAGAAGTGGAGCGAGCCTACGAGCAGTACTTC. Translation: CASSELEVERAYEQYF.

The V gene is TRBV5-4, the J gene TRBJ2-2; D is perhaps TRBD2 (5 bases). CDR3 length: 12 residues. Germline V gives CDR1 SGHNT, CDR2 YYREEE (reference sequence). Trimming took off 6 bases at V and 8 bases at J, with 11 bases between the two ends. CDR3 protein: CASNEGGGELFF. The CDR3 DNA is TGTGCCAGCAATGAGGGTGGGGGGGAGCTGTTTTTT.

The chain carries TRBV6-5 and TRBJ1-2, with 8 nucleotides matching TRBD1. The CDR3 is made up of 15 amino acids. The germline V gene has CDR1 MNHEY and CDR2 SVGAGI. The junction had 10 bases not matched to a gene; V was cut back by 5 bases and J by 5 bases. For the CDR3, the DNA is TGTGCCAGCAGTCGCCTACAGGGGGTTGTATATGGCTACACCTTC. It yields the protein CASSRLQGVVYGYTF.

The chain uses TRBV19 and TRBJ1-5; D is possibly TRBD1 (5 bases). CDR3 length: 12 amino acids. Trimming pared 10 bases from V and 4 bases from J, leaving 11 bases between. Per germline, CDR1 LNHDA and CDR2 SQIVND (reference sequence). CDR3 DNA: TGTGCCAAACTGGGGGGAAATCAGCCCCAGCATTTT. Amino acids: CAKLGGNQPQHF.

The chain carries TRBV6-5 and TRBJ2-3; D may match TRBD1 or TRBD2 (5 bases each). Trimming removed 6 bases from V and 2 bases from J, with 15 bases in between. Germline CDR1 and CDR2: MNHEY and SVGAGI. The length of the CDR3 is 15 residues. The CDR3, as DNA: TGTGCCAGCAGCCCCCGTCGGGACGTCACAGATACGCAGTATTTT. Protein sequence: CASSPRRDVTDTQYF.

This chain links TRBV6-6 with TRBJ2-2; no clear D. The CDR3 length is 15 residues. Germline V lookup: CDR1 MNHNY, CDR2 SVGAGI (reference sequence). Trimming removed 6 bases at V and 0 bases at J, with 11 bases between. The CDR3 protein is CASSLHPANTGELFF. CDR3 DNA sequence: TGTGCCAGCAGCCTGCATCCAGCGAACACCGGGGAGCTGTTTTTT.

The rearrangement uses TRBV11-2 and TRBJ2-7; 8 bases fit TRBD2. Trimming took 4 bases from V and 2 from J; bases not matched to a gene: 7. Per germline, CDR1 SGHAT and CDR2 FQNNGV. This CDR3 has 15 amino acids. The CDR3 sequence: CASSSFSGVTYEQYF. The CDR3 DNA follows: TGTGCCAGCAGCTCCTTTAGCGGGGTAACCTACGAGCAGTACTTC.

On this clone: One end of the junction does not line up with germline, which may come from a read error. The rearrangement joins TRBV28 to TRBJ1-6; TRBD1 is a possible D gene (5 bases). The CDR3 runs to 16 residues. Germline CDR1 and CDR2: MDHEN and SYDVKM. The CDR3 nucleotides are TGTGCCAGTAGTTTCCTCCAGGGATCATCATATTCACCCCTCCACTTT. It codes for CASSFLQGSSYSPLHF. Variable domain in full (rest from reference TRBV28 and TRBJ1-6): DVKVTQSSRYLVKRTGEKVFLECVQDMDHENMFWYRQDPGLGLRLIYFSYDVKMKEKGDIPEGYSVSREKKERFSLILESASTNQTSMYLCASSFLQGSSYSPLHFGNGTRLTVT.

The rearrangement uses TRBV5-6 and TRBJ2-7, with TRBD2 as a possible D gene (5 bases). The CDR3 runs to 18 residues. V lost 4 bases and J 0 bases, leaving 23 bases between the germline ends. Germline-derived CDR1 and CDR2 are SGHDT and YYEEEE. The CDR3 is CASSRSFLLGSSSYEQYF. The CDR3 DNA sequence: TGTGCCAGCAGCAGGTCGTTTCTCTTAGGGAGCAGCTCCTACGAGCAGTACTTC.

The chain uses TRBV4-1 and TRBJ2-7; D remains ambiguous. The CDR3 is 15 amino acids. Trimming stripped 4 bases from V and 0 bases from J, with 13 bases between. Per germline, CDR1 MGHRA and CDR2 YSYEKL. For the CDR3, the DNA is TGCGCCAGCAGCCTTCGTCGAGACATCTCCTACGAGCAGTACTTC. It encodes CASSLRRDISYEQYF.

V and J are TRBV13 and TRBJ2-2; 9 bases fit TRBD1. The CDR3 length is 14 residues. Unmatched junction bases numbered 8, after V lost 8 bases and J lost 7 bases. CDR1 PRHDT and CDR2 FYEKMQ come from the germline V gene (reference sequence). This CDR3 reads CASSKGQGYGELFF. In DNA form, the CDR3 reads TGTGCCAGCTCCAAGGGACAGGGATACGGGGAGCTGTTTTTT.

The chain recombines TRBV5-4 with TRBJ2-3, with 9 bases fitting TRBD2. CDR3 size: 17 residues. V lost 0 bases and J lost 3; bases outside the gene matches: 8. Germline V gene lookup returns CDR1 SGHNT and CDR2 YYREEE (reference sequence). Written as DNA, the CDR3 is TGTGCCAGCAGCTTGGAAACGGCGGGAGGGCGGACAGATACGCAGTATTTT. Amino acid sequence: CASSLETAGGRTDTQYF.

The chain is built from TRBV7-4 and TRBJ2-5; D might be TRBD2 (5 bases). The V end was cut by 5 bases, the J end by 1 base, with 14 bases between. CDR1 is SGHVT and CDR2 is SQSDAQ in the germline V gene. The CDR3 is 15 residues long. The CDR3 protein is CASSAPGMAQETQYF. CDR3 sequence (DNA): TGTGCCAGCAGCGCGCCGGGAATGGCCCAAGAGACCCAGTACTTC.

This sequence joins TRBV5-6 and TRBJ1-1; D may be TRBD1 (5 bases). Germline V gene lookup returns CDR1 SGHDT and CDR2 YYEEEE. Trimming pared 4 bases from V and 1 base from J, leaving 11 bases between. CDR3 length: 14 residues. As DNA, the CDR3 is TGTGCCAGCAGCCGTAGGACAAAGAACACTGAAGCTTTCTTT. The encoded protein is CASSRRTKNTEAFF.

V is TRBV6-1 and J is TRBJ1-3; no reliable D call. Germline CDR1 and CDR2: MNHNS and SASEGT. Trimming removed 0 bases from V and 4 bases from J, with 7 bases in between. CDR3 length: 14 amino acids. The CDR3 protein is CASSEARQGNTIYF. CDR3 bases: TGTGCCAGCAGTGAAGCGCGTCAGGGAAACACCATATATTTT.

Only one count was recorded for this clone. This chain connects TRBV28 to TRBJ1-2; the match to TRBD1 covers 8 bases. The CDR3 spans 12 residues. V lost 9 bases to trimming and J lost 3 bases; unmatched junction nucleotides: 3. The germline V gene encodes CDR1 MDHEN and CDR2 SYDVKM. The CDR3 here is CASQGADYGYTF. The DNA for the CDR3 is TGTGCCAGTCAGGGGGCTGACTATGGCTACACCTTC.

The V call is TRBV7-2, the J call TRBJ1-2, with a weak D call TRBD1 (6 bases). Germline V gives CDR1 SGHTA, CDR2 FQGNSA. This CDR3 comprises 14 residues. Deletions cut 5 bases from V and 6 bases from J, with 16 bases between. In DNA, the CDR3 is TGTGCCAGCAGCCACCCGAACAGGGTTGATGGCTACACCTTC. As protein: CASSHPNRVDGYTF.

This sequence joins TRBV10-2 and TRBJ2-7, with 7 bases that match TRBD1. The CDR3 spans 15 residues. Looked up from germline, CDR1 is WSHSY and CDR2 is SAAADI. J lost 0 bases, V lost 3 bases, and 5 bases had no gene match. The chain's CDR3 is CASSERTGLSYEQYF. CDR3 DNA sequence: TGCGCCAGCAGTGAAAGGACAGGCCTCTCCTACGAGCAGTACTTC.

V usage is TRBV4-1 and J usage is TRBJ2-2; D gene uncertain. V lost 0 bases and J 6 bases, leaving 11 bases between the germline ends. Looked up from germline, CDR1 is MGHRA and CDR2 is YSYEKL. The CDR3 covers 15 residues. CDR3 sequence reads: CASSQDPGWPGELFF. The CDR3 nucleotides are TGCGCCAGCAGCCAAGATCCCGGGTGGCCCGGGGAGCTGTTTTTT.

The CDR3 loop reads CATGLRSVVNEQFF. In DNA form, the CDR3 reads TGTGCCACGGGACTACGCTCAGTCGTGAATGAGCAGTTCTTC. The V call is TRBV18, the J call TRBJ2-1, with 7 nucleotides matching TRBD2. The CDR3 extends over 14 amino acids. Losses at the gene ends were 10 bases for V and 7 bases for J; bases not matched to a gene: 13. Germline V gives CDR1 KGHSH, CDR2 LQKENI.

The chain uses TRBV6-1 and TRBJ2-3; D is uncertain. This CDR3 is built from 11 residues. Trimming removed 7 bases from V and 4 bases from J, with 6 bases in between. Germline CDR1 MNHNS, CDR2 SASEGT. The CDR3 nucleotides are TGTGCCAGCACCCATTCAGATACGCAGTATTTT. The encoded protein is CASTHSDTQYF.

This chain links TRBV4-1 with TRBJ2-1; 8 nucleotides match TRBD1. The junction had 2 bases not matched to a gene; V was cut back by 2 bases and J by 5 bases. The CDR3 totals 14 residues. Per germline, CDR1 MGHRA and CDR2 YSYEKL. This CDR3 is CASSQLTGDNEQFF. The CDR3, as DNA: TGCGCCAGCAGCCAATTGACAGGGGACAATGAGCAGTTCTTC.